This is a list of T cell receptor beta chains from one sample in a study of STAT3 mutations in large granular lymphocyte leukemia. Repertoires were generated with immunoSEQ multiplex PCR, while TCRdb's copy carries only in-frame clones and drops some. The data contain about 4,200 clones, around 66% of them singletons. Sequenced input: peripheral blood mononuclear cells. The receptors here all came from a man aged 55 to 70 with T-cell large granular lymphocyte leukemia. Some clones in this sample may be carry-over from other donors' samples. CDR3s include the opening cysteine and the closing phenylalanine or tryptophan. The D gene is left open where the match is weak. Only some rows state a clone size, as once, few, many or a class for expanded clones.

CDR3 | DNA | J | size | V | D
CASSRGGSETQYF | TGTGCCAGCAGCCGCGGGGGCTCAGAGACCCAGTACTTC | TRBJ2-5 | - | TRBV7-2 | -
CAWRGPLRGGYTF | TGTGCCTGGAGAGGACCTCTCCGGGGTGGCTACACCTTC | TRBJ1-2 | - | TRBV30 | -
CASSTAGTSYYEQYF | TGCGCCAGCAGCACGGCCGGGACTAGCTACTACGAGCAGTACTTC | TRBJ2-7 | - | TRBV5-1 | TRBD2
CASSFPGREDGYTF | TGTGCCAGCAGTTTTCCTGGACGGGAAGATGGCTACACCTTC | TRBJ1-2 | once | TRBV6-6 | -
CASSLDGGPGEQYF | TGCGCCAGCAGCTTGGACGGGGGGCCAGGCGAGCAGTACTTC | TRBJ2-7 | - | TRBV5-1 | -
CASSLGDPGADTQYF | TGTGCCAGCAGCTTAGGGGACCCCGGGGCAGATACGCAGTATTTT | TRBJ2-3 | - | TRBV7-2 | -
CAWKWDSGYTF | TGTGCCTGGAAGTGGGATAGTGGCTACACCTTC | TRBJ1-2 | - | TRBV30 | -
CAWSAGTGTEAFF | TGTGCCTGGAGTGCTGGGACGGGCACTGAAGCTTTCTTT | TRBJ1-1 | few | TRBV30 | -
CASQGSGPEAFF | TGCGCCAGTCAGGGGTCTGGTCCTGAAGCTTTCTTT | TRBJ1-1 | few | TRBV5-1 | -
CASSPTRPLNQPQHF | TGTGCCAGCAGTCCGACTAGGCCTTTGAATCAGCCCCAGCATTTT | TRBJ1-5 | - | TRBV27 | -
CASSLAARLSSGANVLTF | TGTGCCAGCAGCTTAGCCGCTCGGCTGAGCTCTGGGGCCAACGTCCTGACTTTC | TRBJ2-6 | once | TRBV5-4 | -
CASSSTGGLPGNQPQHF | TGTGCCAGCAGCTCAACCGGGGGTCTACCTGGGAATCAGCCCCAGCATTTT | TRBJ1-5 | few | TRBV7-2 | -
CASQGMSEQFF | TGTGCCAGCCAGGGTATGAGTGAGCAGTTCTTC | TRBJ2-1 | - | TRBV5-8 | -
CASSPSASGGSYNEQFF | TGTGCCAGCTCACCAAGTGCTAGCGGGGGCTCCTACAATGAGCAGTTCTTC | TRBJ2-1 | - | TRBV18 | TRBD2
CASSGNTEAFF | TGCGCCAGCAGCGGGAACACTGAAGCTTTCTTT | TRBJ1-1 | - | TRBV5-1 | -
CASTISGANVLTF | TGCGCCAGCACAATCTCTGGGGCCAACGTCCTGACTTTC | TRBJ2-6 | - | TRBV5-1 | -
CASSGRQGAMNTEAFF | TGTGCCAGCAGCGGCCGACAGGGGGCAATGAACACTGAAGCTTTCTTT | TRBJ1-1 | - | TRBV9 | TRBD1
CASSLTGKGYTF | TGTGCCAGCAGTCTGACAGGGAAGGGCTACACCTTC | TRBJ1-2 | few | TRBV27 | TRBD1
CASRLGGSNEKLFF | TGCGCCAGCAGACTAGGGGGAAGTAATGAAAAACTGTTTTTT | TRBJ1-4 | - | TRBV5-1 | -
CASRGAVEKLFF | TGTGCCAGTAGGGGGGCAGTTGAAAAACTGTTTTTT | TRBJ1-4 | once | TRBV19 | -
CASSTRPMGHNEQFF | TGTGCCAGCAGTACCCGACCGATGGGGCACAATGAGCAGTTCTTC | TRBJ2-1 | - | TRBV6-5 | -
CASSQDTGPMEETQYF | TGCGCCAGCAGCCAAGATACCGGACCCATGGAGGAGACCCAGTACTTC | TRBJ2-5 | medium-sized | TRBV4-1 | -
CASSYAGTDTQYF | TGTGCCAGCAGTTACGCAGGGACAGATACGCAGTATTTT | TRBJ2-3 | - | TRBV6-5 | -
CASSPTSGIGYNEQFF | TGTGCCAGCAGCCCTACTAGCGGGATCGGATACAATGAGCAGTTCTTC | TRBJ2-1 | - | TRBV7-9 | TRBD2
CASSDTGTGDSPLHF | TGTGCCAGCAGCGATACCGGGACAGGGGATTCACCCCTCCACTTT | TRBJ1-6 | - | TRBV7-9 | TRBD1
CASSPTSLGETQYF | TGTGCCAGCTCACCAACCTCACTAGGGGAGACCCAGTACTTC | TRBJ2-5 | once | TRBV18 | -
CASRRGENYGYTF | TGTGCCAGCAGGAGGGGAGAGAACTATGGCTACACCTTC | TRBJ1-2 | - | TRBV25-1 | -